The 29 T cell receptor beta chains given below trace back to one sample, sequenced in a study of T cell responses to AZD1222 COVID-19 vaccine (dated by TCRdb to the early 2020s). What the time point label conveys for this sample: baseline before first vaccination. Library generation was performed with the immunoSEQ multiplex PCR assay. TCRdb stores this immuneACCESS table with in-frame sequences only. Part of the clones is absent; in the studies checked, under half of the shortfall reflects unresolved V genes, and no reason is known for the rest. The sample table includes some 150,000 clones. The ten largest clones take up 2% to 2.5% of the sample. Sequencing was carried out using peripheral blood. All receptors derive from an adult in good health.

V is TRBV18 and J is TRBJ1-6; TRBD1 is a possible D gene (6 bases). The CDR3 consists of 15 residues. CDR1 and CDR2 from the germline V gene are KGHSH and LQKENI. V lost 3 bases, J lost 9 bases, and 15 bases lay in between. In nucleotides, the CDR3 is TGTGCCAGCTCACCGGCTTTACAGGGTGGTTCACCCCTCCACTTT. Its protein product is CASSPALQGGSPLHF.

The CDR3 DNA is TGCACCAGCAGCCAAGACCAGCCGGGACAGGGGGATATCTACGAGCAGTACTTC. Protein product: CTSSQDQPGQGDIYEQYF. The chain links TRBV1 to TRBJ2-7; the DNA was not used to check the table's D call, TRBD1. TRBV1 is annotated as a pseudogene. CDR3 length: 18 amino acids.

The CDR3 DNA reads as TGTGCCAGCAGCCAAGCGGGGAGCTCCTACGAGCAGTACTTC. This translates into CASSQAGSSYEQYF. The rearrangement links TRBV3-1 (or the pseudogene TRBV3-2) to TRBJ2-7; tentatively, D is TRBD2 (5 bases). Germline V gene data show CDR1 as LGHDT and CDR2 as YNNKEL (reference sequence). Trimming shortened V by 1 base and J by 0 bases, and 7 bases separated the two germline ends. The CDR3 totals 14 residues.

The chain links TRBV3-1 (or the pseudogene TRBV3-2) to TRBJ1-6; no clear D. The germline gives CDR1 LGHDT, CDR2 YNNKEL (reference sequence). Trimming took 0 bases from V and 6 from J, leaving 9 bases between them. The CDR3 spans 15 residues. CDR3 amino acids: CASSQDTPVNSPLHF. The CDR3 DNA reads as TGTGCCAGCAGCCAAGATACGCCAGTTAATTCACCCCTCCACTTT.

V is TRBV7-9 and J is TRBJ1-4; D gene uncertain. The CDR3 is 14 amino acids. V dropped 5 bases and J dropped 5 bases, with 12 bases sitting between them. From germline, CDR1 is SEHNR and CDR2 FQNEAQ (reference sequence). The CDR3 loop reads CASSTARGNEKLFF. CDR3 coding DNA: TGTGCCAGCAGCACCGCACGGGGAAATGAAAAACTGTTTTTT.

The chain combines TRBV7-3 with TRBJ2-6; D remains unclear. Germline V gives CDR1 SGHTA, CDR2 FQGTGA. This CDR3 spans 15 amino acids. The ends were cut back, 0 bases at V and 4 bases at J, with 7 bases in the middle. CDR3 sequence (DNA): TGTGCCAGCAGCTTAACTGGTCAGGGGGCCAACGTCCTGACTTTC. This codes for CASSLTGQGANVLTF.

The CDR3 DNA reads TGTGCCAGCTGTGTCGACAGCCCTCTAATCGATGAGCAGTTCTTC. This gives the protein CASCVDSPLIDEQFF. The rearrangement joins TRBV27 to TRBJ2-1; D may be TRBD1 (5 bases). The V gene lost 8 bases and the J gene lost 8 bases, with 22 bases spanning the gap. The CDR3 length is 15 residues. CDR1 is MNHEY, CDR2 SMNVEV, per germline (reference sequence).

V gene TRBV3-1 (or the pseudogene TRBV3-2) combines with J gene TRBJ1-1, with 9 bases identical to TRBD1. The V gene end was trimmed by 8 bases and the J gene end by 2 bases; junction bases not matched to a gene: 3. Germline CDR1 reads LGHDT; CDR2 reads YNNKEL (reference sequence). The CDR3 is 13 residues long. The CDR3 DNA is TGTGCCAGCGGAACAGGGGGCAACACTGAAGCTTTCTTT. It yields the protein CASGTGGNTEAFF.

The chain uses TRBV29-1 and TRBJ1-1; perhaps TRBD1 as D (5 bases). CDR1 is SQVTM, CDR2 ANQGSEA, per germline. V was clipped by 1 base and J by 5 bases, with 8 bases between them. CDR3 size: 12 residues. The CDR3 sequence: CSVEGGRTEAFF. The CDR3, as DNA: TGCAGCGTTGAAGGGGGGAGGACTGAAGCTTTCTTT.

CDR3 residues: CASSPRVVEQPQHF. CDR3 sequence (DNA): TGTGCCAGTAGTCCCCGGGTGGTCGAACAGCCCCAGCATTTT. This chain joins TRBV19 and TRBJ1-5; D is unclear. The CDR3 has 14 amino acids. Germline V gene data show CDR1 as LNHDA and CDR2 as SQIVND (reference sequence). V was cut by 5 bases and J by 7 bases, with 15 bases left in between.

The CDR3 DNA reads TGTGCCAGCAGCTTGCGGGGGCCAGAGACCCAGTACTTC. This translates into CASSLRGPETQYF. This chain uses TRBV5-4 with TRBJ2-5, with D perhaps being TRBD1 or TRBD2 (6 bases each). V dropped 1 base and J dropped 4 bases, with 8 bases sitting between them. The CDR3 loop spans 13 amino acids. The germline CDR1 and CDR2 sequences are SGHNT and YYREEE (reference sequence). Full variable domain (outside the CDR3, taken from reference TRBV5-4 and TRBJ2-5): ETGVTQSPTHLIKTRGQQVTLRCSSQSGHNTVSWYQQALGQGPQFIFQYYREEENGRGNFPPRFSGLQFPNYSSELNVNALELDDSALYLCASSLRGPETQYFGPGTRLLVL.

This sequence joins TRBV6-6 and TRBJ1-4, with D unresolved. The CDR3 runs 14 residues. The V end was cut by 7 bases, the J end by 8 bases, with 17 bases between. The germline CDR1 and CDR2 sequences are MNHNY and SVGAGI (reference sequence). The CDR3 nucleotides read TGTGCCAGCAAGGGCGGGATCTCTGACGAAAAACTGTTTTTT. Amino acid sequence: CASKGGISDEKLFF.

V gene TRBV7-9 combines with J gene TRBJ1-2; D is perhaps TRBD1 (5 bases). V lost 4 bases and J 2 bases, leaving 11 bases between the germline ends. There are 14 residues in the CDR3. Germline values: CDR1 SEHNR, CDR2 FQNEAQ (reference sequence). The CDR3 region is CASSSVGGNYGYTF. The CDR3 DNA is TGTGCCAGCAGCTCAGTCGGGGGAAACTATGGCTACACCTTC.

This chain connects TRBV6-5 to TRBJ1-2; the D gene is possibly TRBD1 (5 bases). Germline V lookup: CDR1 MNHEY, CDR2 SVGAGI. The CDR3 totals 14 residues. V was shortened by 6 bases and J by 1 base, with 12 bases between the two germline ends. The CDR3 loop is CASRPTGGNYGYTF. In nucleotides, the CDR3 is TGTGCCAGCAGACCCACCGGGGGTAACTATGGCTACACCTTC.

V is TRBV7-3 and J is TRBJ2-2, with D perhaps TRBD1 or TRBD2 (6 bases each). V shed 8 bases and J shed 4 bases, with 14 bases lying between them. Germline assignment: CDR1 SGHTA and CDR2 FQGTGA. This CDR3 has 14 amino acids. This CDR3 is CASGRGRATGELFF. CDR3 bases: TGTGCCAGCGGCCGGGGGCGGGCCACCGGGGAGCTGTTTTTT.

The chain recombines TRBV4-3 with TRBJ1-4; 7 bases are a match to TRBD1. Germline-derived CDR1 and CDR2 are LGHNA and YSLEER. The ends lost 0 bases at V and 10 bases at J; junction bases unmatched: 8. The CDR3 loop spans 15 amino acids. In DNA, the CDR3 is TGCGCCAGCAGCCAAGAGCCCATGGGGACAGCAAAACTGTTTTTT. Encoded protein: CASSQEPMGTAKLFF.

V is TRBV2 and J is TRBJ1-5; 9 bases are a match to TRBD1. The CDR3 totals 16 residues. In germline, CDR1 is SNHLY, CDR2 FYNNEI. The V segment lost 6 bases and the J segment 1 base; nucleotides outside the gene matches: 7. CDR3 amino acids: CASRAGTGSSNQPQHF. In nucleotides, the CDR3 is TGTGCCAGCAGGGCCGGGACAGGGTCAAGCAATCAGCCCCAGCATTTT.

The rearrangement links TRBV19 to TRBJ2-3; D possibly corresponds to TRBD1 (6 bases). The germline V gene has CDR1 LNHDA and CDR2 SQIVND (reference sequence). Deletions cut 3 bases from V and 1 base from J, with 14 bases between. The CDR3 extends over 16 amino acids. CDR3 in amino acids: CASSMNREGGTDTQYF. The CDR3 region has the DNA TGTGCCAGTAGTATGAACAGGGAAGGTGGCACAGATACGCAGTATTTT.

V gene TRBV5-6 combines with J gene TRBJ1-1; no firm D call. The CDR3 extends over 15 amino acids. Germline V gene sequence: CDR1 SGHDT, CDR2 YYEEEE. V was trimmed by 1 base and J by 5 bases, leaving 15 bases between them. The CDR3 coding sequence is TGTGCCAGCAGCTTGATCGACGCCCGGGGAACTGAAGCTTTCTTT. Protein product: CASSLIDARGTEAFF.

CDR3 sequence reads: CASSDLDRRWTYSPLHF. For the CDR3, the DNA is TGTGCCAGCAGCGACCTTGACCGACGTTGGACGTATTCACCCCTCCACTTT. The rearrangement joins TRBV7-9 to TRBJ1-6; D unclear. This CDR3 comprises 17 residues. The germline V gene has CDR1 SEHNR and CDR2 FQNEAQ (reference sequence). Trimming pared 5 bases from V and 8 bases from J, leaving 22 bases between.

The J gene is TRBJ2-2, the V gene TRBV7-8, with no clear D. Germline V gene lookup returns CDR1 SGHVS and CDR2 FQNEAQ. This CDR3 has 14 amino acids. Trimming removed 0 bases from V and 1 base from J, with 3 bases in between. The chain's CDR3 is CASSLAENTGELFF. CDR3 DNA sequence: TGTGCCAGCAGCTTAGCGGAGAACACCGGGGAGCTGTTTTTT.

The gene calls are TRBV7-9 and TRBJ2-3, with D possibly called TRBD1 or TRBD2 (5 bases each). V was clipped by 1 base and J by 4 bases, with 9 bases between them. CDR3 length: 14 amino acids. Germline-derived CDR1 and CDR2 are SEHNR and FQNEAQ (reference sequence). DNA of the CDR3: TGTGCCAGCAGCTTAGGGGGGAGCCCAGATACGCAGTATTTT. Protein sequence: CASSLGGSPDTQYF.

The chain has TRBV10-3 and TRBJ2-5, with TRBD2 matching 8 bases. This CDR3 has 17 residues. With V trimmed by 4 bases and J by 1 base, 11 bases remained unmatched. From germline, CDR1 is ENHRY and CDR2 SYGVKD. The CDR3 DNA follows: TGTGCCATCAGTGCAACTAGCAGCGGGGGAAGCCAAGAGACCCAGTACTTC. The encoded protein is CAISATSSGGSQETQYF.

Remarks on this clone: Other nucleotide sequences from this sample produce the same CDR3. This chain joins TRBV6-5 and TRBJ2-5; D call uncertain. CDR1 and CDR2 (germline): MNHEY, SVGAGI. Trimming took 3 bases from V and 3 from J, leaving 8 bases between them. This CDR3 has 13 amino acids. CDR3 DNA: TGTGCCAGCAGTTATGGCCGGGAAGAGACCCAGTACTTC. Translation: CASSYGREETQYF.

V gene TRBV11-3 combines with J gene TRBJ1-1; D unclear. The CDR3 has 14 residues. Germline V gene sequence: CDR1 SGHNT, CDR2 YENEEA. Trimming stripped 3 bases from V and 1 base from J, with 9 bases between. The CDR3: CASSFGWGNTEAFF. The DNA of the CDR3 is TGTGCCAGCAGCTTCGGGTGGGGGAACACTGAAGCTTTCTTT. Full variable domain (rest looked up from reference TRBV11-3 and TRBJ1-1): EAGVVQSPRYKIIEKKQPVAFWCNPISGHNTLYWYLQNLGQGPELLIRYENEEAVDDSQLPKDRFSAERLKGVDSTLKIQPAELGDSAVYLCASSFGWGNTEAFFGQGTRLTVV.

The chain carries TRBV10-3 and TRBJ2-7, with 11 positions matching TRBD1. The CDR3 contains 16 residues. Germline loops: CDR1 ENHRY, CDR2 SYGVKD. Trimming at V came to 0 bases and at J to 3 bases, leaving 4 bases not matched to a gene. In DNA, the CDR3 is TGTGCCATCAGTGAGTCGAGGGGGACAGGGGGCTACGAGCAGTACTTC. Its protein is CAISESRGTGGYEQYF.

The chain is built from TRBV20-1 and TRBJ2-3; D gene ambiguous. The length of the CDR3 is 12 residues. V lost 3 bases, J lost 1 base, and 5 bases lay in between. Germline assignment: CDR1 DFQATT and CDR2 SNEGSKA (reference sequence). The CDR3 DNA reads TGCAGTGCTAGTTCCCGCACAGATACGCAGTATTTT. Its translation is CSASSRTDTQYF.

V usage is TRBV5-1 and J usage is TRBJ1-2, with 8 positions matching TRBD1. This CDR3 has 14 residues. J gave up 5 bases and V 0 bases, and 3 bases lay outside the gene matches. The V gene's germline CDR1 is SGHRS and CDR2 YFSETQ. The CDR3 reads CASSLDTGGYGYTF. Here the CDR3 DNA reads TGCGCCAGCAGCTTGGACACAGGGGGGTATGGCTACACCTTC.

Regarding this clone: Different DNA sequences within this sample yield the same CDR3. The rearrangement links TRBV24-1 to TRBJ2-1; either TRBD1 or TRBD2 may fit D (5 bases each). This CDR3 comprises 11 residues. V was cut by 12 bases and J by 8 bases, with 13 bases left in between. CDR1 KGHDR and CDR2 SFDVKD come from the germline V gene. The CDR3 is CAPGRVYEQFF. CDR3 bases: TGTGCCCCAGGGCGGGTCTATGAGCAGTTCTTC.